A selection of T cell receptor beta chains follows, all from one sample in a study of cytomegalovirus exposure and HLA in healthy donors. The table came from immunoSEQ multiplex PCR; TCRdb's copy has only in-frame clones and leaves some out. The sample consists of 90,000 to 150,000 clones, 55% to 65% of them appearing once. Material: PBMCs. These receptors all come from a man aged 40-49 years in good health and CMV-seropositive. Both conserved end residues are part of each CDR3. The order of the fields is CDR3 length, J gene, V gene, D gene, clone size, CDR3 protein, CDR3 DNA. D genes are given only for firm matches. Size is omitted from some rows. Given values are once, few, many or a class for expanded clones.

CDR3 length: 17; J gene: TRBJ2-3; V gene: TRBV5-1; D gene: NA; clone size: NA; CDR3 protein: CASSPRSMGHPTDTQYF; CDR3 DNA: TGCGCCAGCAGCCCAAGAAGTATGGGACACCCCACAGATACGCAGTATTTT
CDR3 length: 15; J gene: TRBJ2-2; V gene: TRBV11-1; D gene: TRBD2; clone size: few; CDR3 protein: CASSDWTRTTGELFF; CDR3 DNA: TGTGCCAGCAGCGACTGGACTAGGACCACCGGGGAGCTGTTTTTT
CDR3 length: 16; J gene: TRBJ1-6; V gene: TRBV9; D gene: NA; clone size: NA; CDR3 protein: CASSLDQGRYNSPLHF; CDR3 DNA: TGTGCCAGCAGCTTGGACCAGGGCCGTTATAATTCACCCCTCCACTTT
CDR3 length: 18; J gene: TRBJ2-2; V gene: TRBV4-3; D gene: TRBD2; clone size: NA; CDR3 protein: CASSQDLLAGSNTGELFF; CDR3 DNA: TGCGCCAGCAGCCAAGACCTCCTAGCGGGAAGTAACACCGGGGAGCTGTTTTTT
CDR3 length: 14; J gene: TRBJ1-1; V gene: TRBV5-4; D gene: NA; clone size: NA; CDR3 protein: CASSLGNRNTEAFF; CDR3 DNA: TGTGCCAGCAGCTTGGGAAACAGGAACACTGAAGCTTTCTTT
CDR3 length: 15; J gene: TRBJ2-1; V gene: TRBV4-3; D gene: NA; clone size: few; CDR3 protein: CASSQGVSKANEQFF; CDR3 DNA: TGCGCCAGCAGCCAAGGCGTTAGTAAAGCTAATGAGCAGTTCTTC
CDR3 length: 15; J gene: TRBJ2-5; V gene: TRBV7-7; D gene: TRBD2; clone size: once; CDR3 protein: CASSLGSGGQETQYF; CDR3 DNA: TGTGCCAGCAGCTTAGGTTCGGGAGGGCAAGAGACCCAGTACTTC
CDR3 length: 16; J gene: TRBJ2-7; V gene: TRBV4-2; D gene: TRBD2; clone size: NA; CDR3 protein: CASSQDHTGGPYEQYF; CDR3 DNA: TGTGCCAGCAGCCAAGATCATACGGGGGGTCCCTACGAGCAGTACTTC
CDR3 length: 15; J gene: TRBJ1-2; V gene: TRBV2; D gene: NA; clone size: NA; CDR3 protein: CASSRDKGANYGYTF; CDR3 DNA: TGTGCCAGCAGTCGGGACAAGGGAGCTAACTATGGCTACACCTTC
CDR3 length: 16; J gene: TRBJ2-5; V gene: TRBV5-1; D gene: NA; clone size: NA; CDR3 protein: CASSLGFGGRGETQYF; CDR3 DNA: TGCGCCAGCAGCTTGGGATTCGGGGGGCGTGGGGAGACCCAGTACTTC
CDR3 length: 13; J gene: TRBJ2-7; V gene: TRBV29-1; D gene: TRBD1; clone size: few; CDR3 protein: CSAITGTEDEQYF; CDR3 DNA: TGCAGCGCCATCACCGGGACAGAGGACGAGCAGTACTTC
CDR3 length: 12; J gene: TRBJ1-1; V gene: TRBV7-8; D gene: NA; clone size: NA; CDR3 protein: CASSLEYTEAFF; CDR3 DNA: TGTGCCAGCAGCTTAGAATATACTGAAGCTTTCTTT
CDR3 length: 14; J gene: TRBJ1-3; V gene: TRBV10-3; D gene: TRBD1; clone size: few; CDR3 protein: CAISPRQGENTIYF; CDR3 DNA: TGTGCCATCAGCCCTAGACAGGGCGAAAACACCATATATTTT
CDR3 length: 16; J gene: TRBJ1-2; V gene: TRBV27; D gene: TRBD1; clone size: NA; CDR3 protein: CASSLRLTGGAVGYTF; CDR3 DNA: TGTGCCAGCAGTTTACGCCTGACAGGGGGCGCGGTTGGCTACACCTTC
CDR3 length: 15; J gene: TRBJ1-2; V gene: TRBV6-1; D gene: TRBD1; clone size: NA; CDR3 protein: CASSVTGPSNYGYTF; CDR3 DNA: TGTGCCAGCAGCGTGACAGGGCCTTCTAACTATGGCTACACCTTC
CDR3 length: 16; J gene: TRBJ1-3; V gene: TRBV9; D gene: NA; clone size: NA; CDR3 protein: CASSVGEGDSGNTIYF; CDR3 DNA: TGTGCCAGCAGCGTAGGGGAGGGAGACTCTGGAAACACCATATATTTT
CDR3 length: 13; J gene: TRBJ2-5; V gene: TRBV2; D gene: NA; clone size: NA; CDR3 protein: CASSPQGQETQYF; CDR3 DNA: TGTGCCAGCAGTCCCCAGGGCCAAGAGACCCAGTACTTC
CDR3 length: 14; J gene: TRBJ2-1; V gene: TRBV2; D gene: TRBD1; clone size: few; CDR3 protein: CASTGTGFNNEQFF; CDR3 DNA: TGTGCCAGCACCGGGACAGGGTTTAACAATGAGCAGTTCTTC
CDR3 length: 14; J gene: TRBJ2-5; V gene: TRBV5-6; D gene: NA; clone size: NA; CDR3 protein: CASSLTSGSETQYF; CDR3 DNA: TGTGCCAGCAGCTTGACGTCGGGTTCGGAGACCCAGTACTTC
CDR3 length: 15; J gene: TRBJ1-1; V gene: TRBV7-9; D gene: NA; clone size: NA; CDR3 protein: CASSLASRRVTEAFF; CDR3 DNA: TGTGCCAGCAGCTTAGCCAGCAGGAGGGTGACTGAAGCTTTCTTT
CDR3 length: 14; J gene: TRBJ1-1; V gene: TRBV9; D gene: NA; clone size: few; CDR3 protein: CASNRLQVNTEAFF; CDR3 DNA: TGTGCCAGCAACCGTCTGCAGGTGAACACTGAAGCTTTCTTT
CDR3 length: 11; J gene: TRBJ2-5; V gene: TRBV2; D gene: NA; clone size: NA; CDR3 protein: CASSEQRGQYF; CDR3 DNA: TGTGCCAGCAGCGAACAAAGAGGGCAGTACTTC
CDR3 length: 18; J gene: TRBJ2-4; V gene: TRBV7-2; D gene: NA; clone size: few; CDR3 protein: CASSPAGLRSALGNIQYF; CDR3 DNA: TGTGCCAGCAGCCCGGCCGGACTGCGGTCCGCCCTCGGAAACATTCAGTACTTC
CDR3 length: 14; J gene: TRBJ1-2; V gene: TRBV11-2; D gene: TRBD1; clone size: NA; CDR3 protein: CASSPDRARYGYTF; CDR3 DNA: TGTGCCAGCAGCCCGGACAGGGCACGCTATGGCTACACCTTC
CDR3 length: 11; J gene: TRBJ2-1; V gene: TRBV14; D gene: NA; clone size: NA; CDR3 protein: CASRAYNEQFF; CDR3 DNA: TGTGCCAGCAGAGCATACAATGAGCAGTTCTTC
CDR3 length: 15; J gene: TRBJ1-2; V gene: TRBV19; D gene: NA; clone size: NA; CDR3 protein: CASSILIESLYGYTF; CDR3 DNA: TGTGCCAGTAGTATCTTAATTGAGTCCCTCTATGGCTACACCTTC
CDR3 length: 16; J gene: TRBJ2-3; V gene: TRBV7-9; D gene: NA; clone size: once; CDR3 protein: CASSPRGATSTDTQYF; CDR3 DNA: TGTGCCAGCAGCCCCAGGGGGGCGACGAGCACAGATACGCAGTATTTT
CDR3 length: 13; J gene: TRBJ2-3; V gene: TRBV30; D gene: NA; clone size: once; CDR3 protein: CACRTPSTDTQYF; CDR3 DNA: TGTGCCTGTAGGACTCCTAGCACAGATACGCAGTATTTT
CDR3 length: 18; J gene: TRBJ2-7; V gene: TRBV4-3; D gene: TRBD2; clone size: NA; CDR3 protein: CASSQDLKRGTISYEQYF; CDR3 DNA: TGCGCCAGCAGCCAAGATCTGAAGCGGGGGACGATCTCCTACGAGCAGTACTTC
CDR3 length: 15; J gene: TRBJ2-5; V gene: TRBV14; D gene: NA; clone size: NA; CDR3 protein: CASSQEYGYGETQYF; CDR3 DNA: TGTGCCAGCAGCCAAGAATACGGGTATGGAGAGACCCAGTACTTC
CDR3 length: 13; J gene: TRBJ2-5; V gene: TRBV25-1; D gene: TRBD1; clone size: few; CDR3 protein: CATRQGRLETQYF; CDR3 DNA: TGTGCCACCAGACAGGGCAGATTGGAGACCCAGTACTTC
CDR3 length: 13; J gene: TRBJ2-1; V gene: TRBV6-5; D gene: TRBD2; clone size: few; CDR3 protein: CASCGRAYNEQFF; CDR3 DNA: TGTGCCAGCTGCGGGAGGGCCTACAATGAGCAGTTCTTC
CDR3 length: 14; J gene: TRBJ2-3; V gene: TRBV7-9; D gene: NA; clone size: NA; CDR3 protein: CASSLGQSTDTQYF; CDR3 DNA: TGTGCCAGCAGCTTAGGGCAGAGCACAGATACGCAGTATTTT
CDR3 length: 14; J gene: TRBJ1-2; V gene: TRBV9; D gene: TRBD1; clone size: NA; CDR3 protein: CASSVDGQGSGYTF; CDR3 DNA: TGTGCCAGCAGCGTAGATGGACAGGGGAGTGGCTACACCTTC
CDR3 length: 13; J gene: TRBJ2-5; V gene: TRBV29-1; D gene: NA; clone size: NA; CDR3 protein: CSVASAGGETQYF; CDR3 DNA: TGCAGCGTTGCCAGTGCGGGCGGGGAGACCCAGTACTTC
CDR3 length: 17; J gene: TRBJ2-5; V gene: TRBV14; D gene: NA; clone size: NA; CDR3 protein: CASSQGQADRTRETQYF; CDR3 DNA: TGTGCCAGCAGCCAAGGGCAGGCTGACAGGACCCGAGAGACCCAGTACTTC
CDR3 length: 13; J gene: TRBJ1-1; V gene: TRBV6-1; D gene: TRBD1; clone size: NA; CDR3 protein: CASRPTGGTEAFF; CDR3 DNA: TGTGCCAGCAGACCTACAGGGGGCACTGAAGCTTTCTTT
CDR3 length: 14; J gene: TRBJ1-3; V gene: TRBV5-8; D gene: NA; clone size: NA; CDR3 protein: CASSAGWAENTIYF; CDR3 DNA: TGTGCCAGCAGCGCAGGGTGGGCGGAAAACACCATATATTTT
CDR3 length: 15; J gene: TRBJ2-1; V gene: TRBV28; D gene: TRBD2; clone size: NA; CDR3 protein: CASSFSSGKVNEQFF; CDR3 DNA: TGTGCCAGCAGTTTCTCCAGCGGGAAGGTCAATGAGCAGTTCTTC
CDR3 length: 14; J gene: TRBJ1-1; V gene: TRBV6-1; D gene: NA; clone size: NA; CDR3 protein: CASRRGAGDTEAFF; CDR3 DNA: TGTGCCAGCAGGAGAGGGGCGGGAGACACTGAAGCTTTCTTT
CDR3 length: 14; J gene: TRBJ2-5; V gene: TRBV7-3; D gene: NA; clone size: NA; CDR3 protein: CASSLGGNQETQYF; CDR3 DNA: TGTGCCAGCAGCTTAGGGGGGAACCAAGAGACCCAGTACTTC